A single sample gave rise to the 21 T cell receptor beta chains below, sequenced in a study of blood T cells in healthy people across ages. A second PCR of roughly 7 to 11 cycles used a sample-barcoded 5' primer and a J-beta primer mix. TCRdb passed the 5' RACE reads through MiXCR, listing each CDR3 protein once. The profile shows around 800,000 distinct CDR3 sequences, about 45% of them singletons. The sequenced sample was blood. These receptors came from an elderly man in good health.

The CDR3, as DNA: TGCGCCAGCAGCCGACGGGACATTCGAGCGGAGACCCAGTACTTC. Its protein product is CASSRRDIRAETQYF. The chain employs TRBV5-1 and TRBJ2-5; a possible D gene is TRBD1 (6 bases). Germline CDR1 SGHRS, CDR2 YFSETQ. V gave up 4 bases and J gave up 5 bases, with 18 bases separating them. The CDR3 is 15 amino acids. Full variable domain (outside the CDR3, taken from reference TRBV5-1 and TRBJ2-5): KAGVTQTPRYLIKTRGQQVTLSCSPISGHRSVSWYQQTPGQGLQFLFEYFSETQRNKGNFPGRFSGRQFSNSRSEMNVSTLELGDSALYLCASSRRDIRAETQYFGPGTRLLVL.

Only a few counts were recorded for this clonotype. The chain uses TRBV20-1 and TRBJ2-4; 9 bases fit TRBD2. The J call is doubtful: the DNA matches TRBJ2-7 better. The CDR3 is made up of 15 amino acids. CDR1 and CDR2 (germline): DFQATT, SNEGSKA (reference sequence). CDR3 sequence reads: CSAAPPASGVYEQYF. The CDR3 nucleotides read TGCAGTGCCGCACCCCCCGCTAGCGGGGTTTACGAGCAGTACTTC.

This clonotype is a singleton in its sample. In DNA form, the CDR3 reads TGCAGTGCCCCTTGGGACCGCTTCGGGGAGCTGTTTTTT. The encoded protein is CSAPWDRFGELFF. The genes are TRBV20-1 and TRBJ2-2; D may match TRBD1 or TRBD2 (5 bases each). The germline V gene has CDR1 DFQATT and CDR2 SNEGSKA (reference sequence). The length of the CDR3 is 13 residues. Trimming shortened V by 6 bases and J by 7 bases, and 15 bases separated the two germline ends.

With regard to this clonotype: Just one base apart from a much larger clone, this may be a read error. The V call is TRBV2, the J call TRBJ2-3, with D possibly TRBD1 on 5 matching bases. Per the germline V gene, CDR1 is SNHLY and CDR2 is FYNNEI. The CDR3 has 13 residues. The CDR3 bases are TGTGCCAGCAGTGACGGCACCACAGGTACGCAGTATTTT. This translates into CASSDGTTGTQYF.

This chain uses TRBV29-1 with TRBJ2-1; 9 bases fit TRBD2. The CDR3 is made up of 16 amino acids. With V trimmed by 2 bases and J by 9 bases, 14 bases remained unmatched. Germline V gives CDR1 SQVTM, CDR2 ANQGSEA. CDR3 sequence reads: CSVENRLAGKGIEQFF. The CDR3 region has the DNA TGCAGCGTTGAAAATAGGCTAGCGGGAAAGGGTATTGAGCAGTTCTTC.

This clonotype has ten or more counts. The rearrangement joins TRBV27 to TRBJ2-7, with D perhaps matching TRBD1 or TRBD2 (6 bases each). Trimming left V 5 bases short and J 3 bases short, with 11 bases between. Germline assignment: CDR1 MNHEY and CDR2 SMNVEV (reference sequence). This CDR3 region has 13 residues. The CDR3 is CASSTGTFYEQYF. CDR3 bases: TGTGCCAGCAGTACAGGGACTTTCTACGAGCAGTACTTC.

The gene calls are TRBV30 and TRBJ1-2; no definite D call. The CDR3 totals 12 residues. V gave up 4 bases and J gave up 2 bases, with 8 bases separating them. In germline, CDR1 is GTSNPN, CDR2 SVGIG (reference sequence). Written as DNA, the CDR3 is TGTGCCTGGAAACAGACAAACTATGGCTACACCTTC. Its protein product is CAWKQTNYGYTF.

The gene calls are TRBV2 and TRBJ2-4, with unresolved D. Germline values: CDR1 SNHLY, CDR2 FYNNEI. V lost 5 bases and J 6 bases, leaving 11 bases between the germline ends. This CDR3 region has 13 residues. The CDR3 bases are TGTGCCAGCAGTTCACCACGGGTAAACATTCAGTACTTC. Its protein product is CASSSPRVNIQYF.

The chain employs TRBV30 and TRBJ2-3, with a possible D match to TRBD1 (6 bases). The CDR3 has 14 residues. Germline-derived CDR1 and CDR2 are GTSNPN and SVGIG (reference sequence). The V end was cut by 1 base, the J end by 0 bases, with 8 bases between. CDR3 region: CAWSARGSTDTQYF. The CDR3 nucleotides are TGTGCCTGGAGTGCCAGGGGCAGCACAGATACGCAGTATTTT.

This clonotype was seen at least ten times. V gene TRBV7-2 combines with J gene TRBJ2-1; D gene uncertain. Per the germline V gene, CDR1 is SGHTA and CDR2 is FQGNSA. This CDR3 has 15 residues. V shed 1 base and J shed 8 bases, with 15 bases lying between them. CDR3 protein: CASSLEGRGLDEQFF. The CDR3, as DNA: TGTGCCAGCAGCTTAGAGGGTAGAGGTCTGGATGAGCAGTTCTTC.

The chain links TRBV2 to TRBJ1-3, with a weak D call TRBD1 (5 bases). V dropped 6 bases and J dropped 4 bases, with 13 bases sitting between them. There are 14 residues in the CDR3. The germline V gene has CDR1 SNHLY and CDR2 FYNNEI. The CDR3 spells CASSGHLAGNTIYF. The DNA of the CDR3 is TGTGCCAGCAGCGGACACCTAGCCGGAAACACCATATATTTT.

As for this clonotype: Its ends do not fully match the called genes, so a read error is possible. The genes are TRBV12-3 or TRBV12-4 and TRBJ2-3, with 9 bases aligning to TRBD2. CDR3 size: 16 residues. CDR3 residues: CASSLALAGRADTQYF. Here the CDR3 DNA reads TGTGCCAGCAGTTTAGCCCTAGCGGGAAGAGCAGATACGCAATATTTT.

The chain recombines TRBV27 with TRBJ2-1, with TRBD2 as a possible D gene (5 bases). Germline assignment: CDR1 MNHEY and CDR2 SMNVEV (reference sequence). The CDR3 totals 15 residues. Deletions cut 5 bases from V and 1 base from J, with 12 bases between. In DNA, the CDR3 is TGTGCCAGCAGTCCGGAGCGGCCTTCCTACAATGAGCAGTTCTTC. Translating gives CASSPERPSYNEQFF.

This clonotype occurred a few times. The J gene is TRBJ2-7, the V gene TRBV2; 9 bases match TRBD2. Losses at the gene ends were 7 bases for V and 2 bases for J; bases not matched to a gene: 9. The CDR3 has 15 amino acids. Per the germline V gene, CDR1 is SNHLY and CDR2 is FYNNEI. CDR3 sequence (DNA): TGTGCCAGCAAACCGGGACTAGCCTTAACCTACGAGCAGTACTTC. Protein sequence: CASKPGLALTYEQYF.

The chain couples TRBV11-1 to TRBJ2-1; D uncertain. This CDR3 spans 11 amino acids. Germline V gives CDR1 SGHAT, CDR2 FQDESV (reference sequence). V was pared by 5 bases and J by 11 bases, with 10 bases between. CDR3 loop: CASSHDGQQFF. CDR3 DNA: TGTGCCAGCAGCCACGATGGGCAGCAGTTCTTC.

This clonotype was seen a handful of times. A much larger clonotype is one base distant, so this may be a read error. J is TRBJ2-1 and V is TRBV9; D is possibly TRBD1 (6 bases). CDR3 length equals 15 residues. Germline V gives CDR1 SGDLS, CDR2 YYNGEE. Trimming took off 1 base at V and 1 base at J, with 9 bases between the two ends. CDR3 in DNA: TGTGCCAGCAGCGTAAGGGGGTCATCCTACAATGAGCAGTTCTTC. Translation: CASSVRGSSYNEQFF.

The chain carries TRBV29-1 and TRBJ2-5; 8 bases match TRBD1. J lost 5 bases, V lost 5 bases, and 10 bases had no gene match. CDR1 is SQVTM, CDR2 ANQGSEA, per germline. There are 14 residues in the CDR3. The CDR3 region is CSVSDRGRMETQYF. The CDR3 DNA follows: TGCAGCGTTTCTGACAGGGGAAGGATGGAGACCCAGTACTTC.

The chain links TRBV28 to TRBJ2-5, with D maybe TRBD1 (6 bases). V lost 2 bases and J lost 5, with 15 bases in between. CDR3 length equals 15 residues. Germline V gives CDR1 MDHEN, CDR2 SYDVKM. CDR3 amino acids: CASSLPTGADETQYF. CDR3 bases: TGTGCCAGCAGTTTACCGACAGGTGCAGATGAGACCCAGTACTTC.

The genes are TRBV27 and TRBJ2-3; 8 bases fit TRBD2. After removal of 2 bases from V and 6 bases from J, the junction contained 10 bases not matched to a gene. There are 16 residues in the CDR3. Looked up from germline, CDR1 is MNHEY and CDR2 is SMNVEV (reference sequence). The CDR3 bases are TGTGCCAGCAGTTTAATCTCCCAGCGGGAGTCGGATACGCAGTATTTT. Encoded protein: CASSLISQRESDTQYF.

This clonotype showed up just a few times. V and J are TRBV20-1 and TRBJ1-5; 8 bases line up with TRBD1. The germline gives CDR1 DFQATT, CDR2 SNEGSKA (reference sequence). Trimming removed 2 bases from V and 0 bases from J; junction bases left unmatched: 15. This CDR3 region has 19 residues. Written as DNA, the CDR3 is TGCAGTGCTAGACGTTCTGGACAGGGAGGGTCATATAGCAATCAGCCCCAGCATTTT. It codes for CSARRSGQGGSYSNQPQHF.

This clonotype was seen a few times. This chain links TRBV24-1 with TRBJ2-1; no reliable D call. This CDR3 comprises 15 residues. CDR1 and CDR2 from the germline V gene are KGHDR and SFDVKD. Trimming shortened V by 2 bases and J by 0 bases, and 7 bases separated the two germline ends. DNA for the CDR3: TGTGCCACCAGTGATTATTCCTCCTCCTACAATGAGCAGTTCTTC. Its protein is CATSDYSSSYNEQFF.